Each of the 6 T cell receptor beta chains below was sequenced from the same sample in a study of blood T cells in healthy people across ages. The authors ran a second PCR of about 7 to 12 cycles using a sample-barcoded 5' primer and a J-beta primer mix. Each CDR3 protein gets one entry after TCRdb re-called the 5' RACE reads with MiXCR. The profile shows about 780,000 distinct CDR3 sequences, 20% to 30% of them singletons. These data also featured in a second study, about T cells of mothers and their children.

Sequences were obtained from blood. These receptors came from a boy aged 10-17 years in good health.

The chain uses TRBV20-1 and TRBJ2-3, with no clear D. CDR3 size: 11 residues. Between the trimmed V and J ends, which lost 7 bases and 4 bases, there was a span of 9 bases. Germline-derived CDR1 and CDR2 are DFQATT and SNEGSKA (reference sequence). CDR3 loop: CSVYAADTQYF. CDR3 nucleotide sequence: TGCAGTGTCTACGCGGCAGATACGCAGTATTTT.

Only a few counts were recorded for this clonotype. The rearrangement joins TRBV6-4 to TRBJ1-1; D gene unclear. The germline V gene encodes CDR1 MRHNA and CDR2 SNTAGT. This CDR3 is built from 13 residues. V lost 3 bases to trimming and J lost 3 bases, with 8 bases between them. CDR3 coding DNA: TGTGCCAGCAGTGAAGGACGAGACACTGAAGCTTTCTTT. This translates into CASSEGRDTEAFF.

The V and J genes are TRBV27 and TRBJ2-5, with 10 bases aligning to TRBD1. The J call is doubtful: the DNA matches TRBJ2-7 better. Germline lookup yields CDR1 MNHEY and CDR2 SMNVEV (reference sequence). The CDR3 is 15 amino acids. CDR3 DNA sequence: TGTGCCAGCCATGCCGGGACAGGGGTCGGTTACGAGCAGTACTTC. Protein sequence: CASHAGTGVGYEQYF.

This clonotype was counted a few times. V is TRBV7-9 and J is TRBJ2-2; D ambiguous. V was trimmed by 2 bases and J by 5 bases, leaving 9 bases between them. Germline lookup yields CDR1 SEHNR and CDR2 FQNEAQ (reference sequence). The CDR3 totals 14 residues. CDR3 bases: TGTGCCAGCAGCTTATCGGAGACTACCGGGGAGCTGTTTTTT. This codes for CASSLSETTGELFF.

The rearrangement links TRBV5-1 to TRBJ1-1; no definite D call. The ends were cut back, 4 bases at V and 5 bases at J, with 12 bases in the middle. The CDR3 is made up of 13 amino acids. Germline V gives CDR1 SGHRS, CDR2 YFSETQ. Written as DNA, the CDR3 is TGCGCCAGCAGCCCACTCACAGAAACTGAAGCTTTCTTT. The encoded protein is CASSPLTETEAFF.

The chain uses TRBV3-1 and TRBJ2-1, with D possibly TRBD2 on 6 matching bases. The CDR3 spans 16 residues. Trimming cost V 2 bases and J 1 base, with 12 bases left between them. From germline, CDR1 is LGHDT and CDR2 YNNKEL (reference sequence). The CDR3 DNA sequence: TGTGCCAGCAGCCAAAGGGCGGGGCTATCCTACAATGAGCAGTTCTTC. It encodes CASSQRAGLSYNEQFF.